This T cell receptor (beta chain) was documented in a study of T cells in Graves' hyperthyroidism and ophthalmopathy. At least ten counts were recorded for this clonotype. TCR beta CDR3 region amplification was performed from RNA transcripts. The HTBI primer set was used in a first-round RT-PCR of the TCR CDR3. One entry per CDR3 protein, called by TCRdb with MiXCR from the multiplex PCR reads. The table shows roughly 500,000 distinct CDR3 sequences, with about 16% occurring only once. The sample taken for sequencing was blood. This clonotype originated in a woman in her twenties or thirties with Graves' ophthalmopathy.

Here the CDR3 DNA reads TGTGCCAGCAGCGACGGGTACAGCACAGATACGCAGTATTTT. Protein product: CASSDGYSTDTQYF. This chain joins TRBV6-2 or TRBV6-3 and TRBJ2-3; D unclear. Trimming took off 6 bases at V and 0 bases at J, with 10 bases between the two ends. The length of the CDR3 is 14 residues. Germline V gene sequence: CDR1 MNHEY, CDR2 SVGEGT.